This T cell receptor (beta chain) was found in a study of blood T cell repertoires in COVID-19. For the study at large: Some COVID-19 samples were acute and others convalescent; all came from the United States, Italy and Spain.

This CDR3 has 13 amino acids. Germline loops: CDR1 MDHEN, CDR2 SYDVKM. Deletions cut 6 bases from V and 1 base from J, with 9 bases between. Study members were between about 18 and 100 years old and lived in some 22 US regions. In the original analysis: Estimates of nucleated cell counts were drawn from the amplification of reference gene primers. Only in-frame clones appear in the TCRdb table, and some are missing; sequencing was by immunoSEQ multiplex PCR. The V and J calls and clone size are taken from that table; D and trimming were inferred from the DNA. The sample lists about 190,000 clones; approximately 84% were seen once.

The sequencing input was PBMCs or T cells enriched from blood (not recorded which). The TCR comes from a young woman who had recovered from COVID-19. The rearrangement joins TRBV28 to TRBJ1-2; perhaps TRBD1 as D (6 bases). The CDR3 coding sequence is TGTGCCAGCAGGCCGGACAGTAACTATGGCTACACCTTC. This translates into CASRPDSNYGYTF.